This TCR beta chain stems from a study of PD-L1 blockade in urothelial cancer (dated by TCRdb to between 2016 and 2019). General notes on the study: All patients started therapy in the mid-2010s and received atezolizumab 1,200 mg intravenously every 3 weeks. About nine tenths of the roughly 29 patients were identified as males with urothelial cancer of bladder origin, and a prior smoking history was reported by 18 of 29 patients. An ECOG performance status of 0 or 1 was recorded for the patients, and 0 to 3 prior chemotherapy regimens had been received by the patients. Blood samples were analyzed 3 weeks after the start of treatment (second dose) and 6 weeks after the start of treatment. Blood samples gave median yields of around 150,000 T cells and more than 80,000 unique TCRs, along with a median clonality of about 0.084. An exploratory multi-omic analysis was conducted of the somatic, immune and clinical correlates of response to PD-L1 blockade with atezolizumab in urothelial cancer. TCR sequencing covered pretreatment tumor samples and matched, serially collected peripheral blood taken before and after atezolizumab treatment. Durable clinical benefit meant progression-free survival longer than 6 months, and TCR features were also tested against progression-free and overall survival. In the same patients who had TCR sequencing, pretreatment tumors also underwent whole exome sequencing and RNA sequencing. About 10 patients achieved durable clinical benefit and approximately 19 did not. Pretreatment blood TCR-seq was available for nearly 30 patients, at least one posttreatment blood collection was obtained for about 24 patients, and tumor TCR-seq was available for about 24 patients. What the work shows at the level of the full study, not this receptor alone: A pretreatment peripheral blood TCR clonality below the median was linked to improved progression-free and overall survival. Greater expansion of tumor-associated TCR clones in peripheral blood 3 weeks after the start of treatment was observed in patients with durable benefit (n ≈ 20, p = 0.022). Because the sample size was small (n ≈ 30) and many of the analyses were exploratory, the results are meant to be hypothesis-generating.

The intended sense of this specimen's time point label: peripheral blood 6 weeks after treatment start. A total of some 30 patients with locally advanced or metastatic urothelial carcinoma, treated at Memorial Sloan Kettering on a trial protocol, made up the cohort. Peripheral blood mononuclear cells were collected from each patient pretreatment and during treatment, giving between 1 and 8 total time points per patient. The Qiagen DNeasy Blood extraction kit was used to purify genomic DNA from total PBMCs and tumor samples. Collected pretreatment and during treatment, PBMCs were isolated and stored as previously described. The CDR3 holds 15 amino acids from the cysteine to the phenylalanine. The retained sequence is limited to the CDR3, 45 bases, with the frame set at the first base. After removal of 7 bases from V and 7 bases from J, the junction retains 10 bases not matched to a gene. The germline V gene encodes CDR1 LNHDA and CDR2 SQIVND (reference sequence).

Synthetic TCR analog templates were spiked into each PCR so that absolute template abundance could be estimated from read counts. TCRbeta CDR3 regions were amplified from genomic DNA with bias-controlled V and J gene primers using the immunoSEQ assay. Sequencing of rearranged TCRbeta segments was performed at approximately 20X coverage. On the study's bioinformatics: Sequencing errors were corrected by clustering and CDR3s were annotated against IMGT to assign V, D and J genes. Out-of-frame and stop-codon sequences were excluded, and only productive TCRbeta rearrangements were used in downstream analyses. To compute clonality, Shannon entropy was normalized by the log of the number of unique productive sequences and then subtracted from one. Clones differing between time points or between blood and tumor were identified using Fisher's exact test with Benjamini-Hochberg correction, with an adjusted p below 0.01 applied as the threshold. TCRdb retrieved this table from immuneACCESS and kept in-frame rearrangements only. Not all clones are present; in checked studies, unresolved V genes account for under half, and no reason is known for the remainder. D and trimming come from the DNA, and the V and J calls and clone size come from that table. The sample records 75,000 to 100,000 clones, over 80% of which are singletons. The ten biggest clones cover approximately 8% of the sample.

This clone has more than one count but fewer than ten. Its cognate antigen has yet to be identified. No clone much larger than this one lies a single base away; base qualities are absent. The receptor chain draws on TRBV19 and TRBJ1-6; TRBD1 agrees with 7 junctional bases. The specimen comprised PBMCs, sampled around atezolizumab (anti-PD-L1) treatment. The receptor's source is an older man with urothelial cancer. CDR3 protein: CASNPTGDWNSPLHF. Here is the DNA: TGTGCCAGTAACCCAACAGGGGACTGGAATTCACCCCTCCACTTT. Here the CDR3 is joined to the reference TRBV19 and TRBJ1-6 genes, and the full variable domain is: DGGITQSPKYLFRKEGQNVTLSCEQNLNHDAMYWYRQDPGQGLRLIYYSQIVNDFQKGDIAEGYSVSREKKESFPLTVTSAQKNPTAFYLCASNPTGDWNSPLHFGNGTRLTVT.